The clone carrying this TCR beta chain was detected only once. The method was immunoSEQ multiplex PCR; TCRdb's version includes in-frame clones alone and lacks a portion of them. Found here are 150,000 or so clones, just under 90% of them singletons; the top ten hold 6.2%. These data are taken from a study of cytomegalovirus exposure and HLA in healthy donors. The sequence came from a woman aged 25 to 39 in good health and CMV-seropositive. The sample taken for sequencing was PBMCs.

The CDR3 loop is CASSEPPILGGHYGYTF. CDR3 DNA sequence: TGCGCCAGCAGTGAGCCTCCTATTTTGGGGGGGCACTATGGCTACACCTTC. V is TRBV10-1 and J is TRBJ1-2; TRBD1 is a possible D gene (6 bases). The V and J ends lost 2 bases and 3 bases respectively, with 19 bases between them. The V gene's germline CDR1 is WNHNN and CDR2 SYGVQD (reference sequence). The CDR3 extends over 17 amino acids.